This T cell receptor (beta chain) was recovered during a study of immune heterogeneity within non-small cell lung tumors. Study context: The composition of the tumors was several squamous cell carcinomas, 9 to 11 non-squamous carcinomas and 1 not otherwise specified. Study observations and caveats: Individual patients had largely distinct high-frequency T-cell receptor beta clonotypes. Local T-cell clonality correlated moderately but significantly with local tumor mutational burden (R roughly 0.35).

Multiplex PCR relied on 32 V and 13 J primers to amplify TCR beta CDR3. A single record per CDR3 protein comes from TCRdb applying MiXCR to the multiplex PCR reads. The repertoire holds approximately 9,800 distinct CDR3 sequences, with around a sixth as singletons. Bulk tumor genomic DNA constituted the template, at around 600 ng per sample. Multiple biopsies spaced far apart were taken from each primary tumor during surgery. Undergoing curative surgery were patients whose non-small cell lung cancer was untreated and newly diagnosed. Curative-intent surgery was being performed on the donors, who were patients newly diagnosed with non-small cell lung cancer. Germline V gene lookup returns CDR1 SEHNR and CDR2 FQNEAQ (reference sequence). Trimming at V came to 1 base and at J to 7 bases, leaving 4 bases not matched to a gene. This CDR3 comprises 15 residues. This clonotype was counted a few times. The antigen is unknown.

The clonotype was recovered from a man in his forties or fifties with non-small cell lung cancer. The V call is TRBV7-9, the J call TRBJ2-1; 10 nucleotides match TRBD2. Sequencing was carried out using lung tumor tissue. CDR3 bases: TGTGCCAGCAGCTTAGAGGCTAGCGGGAGAAATGAGCAGTTCTTC. Protein sequence: CASSLEASGRNEQFF.